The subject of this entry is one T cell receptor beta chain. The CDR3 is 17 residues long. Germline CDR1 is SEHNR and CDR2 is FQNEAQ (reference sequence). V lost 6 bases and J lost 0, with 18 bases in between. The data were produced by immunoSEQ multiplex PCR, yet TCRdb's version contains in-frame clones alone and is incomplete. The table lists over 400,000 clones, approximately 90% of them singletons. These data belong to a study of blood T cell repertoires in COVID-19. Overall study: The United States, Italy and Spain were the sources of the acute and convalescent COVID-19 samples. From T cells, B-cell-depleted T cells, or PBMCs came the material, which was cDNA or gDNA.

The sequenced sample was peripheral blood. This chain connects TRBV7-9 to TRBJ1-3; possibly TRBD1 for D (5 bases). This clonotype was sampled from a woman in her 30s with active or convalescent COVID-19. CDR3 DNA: TGTGCCAGCAGACCCTCTTGGCGGGGGAGCTCTGGAAACACCATATATTTT. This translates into CASRPSWRGSSGNTIYF.